Presented here are 10 T cell receptor beta chains from one specimen sequenced in a study of blood T cell repertoires in COVID-19. Clones were read by immunoSEQ multiplex PCR, and TCRdb kept only the in-frame ones, dropping some. The sample has roughly 130,000 clones, around three quarters seen once. Sequencing was carried out using peripheral blood. The receptors were sampled from a man aged 55 to 70 with acute or convalescent COVID-19.

V gene TRBV4-2 combines with J gene TRBJ1-3; D possibly corresponds to TRBD1 (6 bases). Looked up from germline, CDR1 is LGHNA and CDR2 is YNFKEQ. The CDR3 is 16 residues long. Trimming took 4 bases from V and 3 from J, leaving 16 bases between them. The CDR3 DNA is TGTGCCAGCAGCCCTAACCACAGGGCCGATGGAAACACCATATATTTT. Residues: CASSPNHRADGNTIYF.

The chain couples TRBV5-1 to TRBJ2-5; 8 nucleotides match TRBD2. The CDR3 loop spans 15 amino acids. From germline, CDR1 is SGHRS and CDR2 YFSETQ. The ends lost 2 bases at V and 4 bases at J; junction bases unmatched: 7. The CDR3 sequence: CASSLGDRGGETQYF. CDR3 nucleotide sequence: TGCGCCAGCAGCTTAGGGGATCGGGGGGGAGAGACCCAGTACTTC.

The chain joins TRBV28 to TRBJ1-4; D ambiguous. The CDR3 loop spans 14 amino acids. Trimming shortened V by 4 bases and J by 5 bases, and 11 bases separated the two germline ends. Germline CDR1 and CDR2: MDHEN and SYDVKM. The CDR3 here is CASSSADFNEKLFF. In DNA, the CDR3 is TGTGCCAGCAGTTCCGCGGATTTCAATGAAAAACTGTTTTTT.

In this sample, this clone turned up a few times. The chain recombines TRBV28 with TRBJ2-7; D unclear. Trimming removed 6 bases from V and 4 bases from J, with 10 bases in between. The CDR3 spans 12 residues. Looked up from germline, CDR1 is MDHEN and CDR2 is SYDVKM. This chain's CDR3 is CASRSTQYEQYF. CDR3 DNA sequence: TGTGCCAGCAGGAGCACCCAATACGAGCAGTACTTC.

The J gene is TRBJ1-1, the V gene TRBV28; D uncertain. CDR1 and CDR2 from the germline V gene are MDHEN and SYDVKM. The CDR3 spans 15 residues. With 10 bases removed from V and 4 bases from J, the gap between germline ends came to 22 bases. The CDR3 reads CAILSPQTSGTEAFF. The CDR3 bases are TGTGCCATCCTAAGCCCCCAAACGTCCGGCACTGAAGCTTTCTTT.

The V and J genes are TRBV6-2 or TRBV6-3 and TRBJ2-2; tentatively, D is TRBD1 (5 bases). The CDR3 runs to 13 residues. Trimming shortened V by 5 bases and J by 5 bases, and 9 bases separated the two germline ends. CDR1 MNHEY and CDR2 SVGEGT come from the germline V gene. CDR3 bases: TGTGCCAGCAGTCAACAGGTGACCGGGGAGCTGTTTTTT. Encoded protein: CASSQQVTGELFF.

This clone appeared a few times. The chain carries TRBV29-1 and TRBJ1-1; 7 nucleotides match TRBD1. The V gene end was trimmed by 2 bases and the J gene end by 4 bases; junction bases not matched to a gene: 4. This CDR3 is 13 amino acids long. CDR1 and CDR2 from the germline V gene are SQVTM and ANQGSEA. DNA for the CDR3: TGCAGCGTTGAATCCCAGGGGGTCACTGAAGCTTTCTTT. Encoded protein: CSVESQGVTEAFF.

This clone was observed once. DNA of the CDR3: TGTGCCAGCAGTTACAGCGGGAGGGCCAGCAATGAGCAGTTCTTC. This sequence encodes CASSYSGRASNEQFF. This chain connects TRBV6-6 to TRBJ2-1; 10 bases agree with TRBD2. The CDR3 runs to 15 residues. In germline, CDR1 is MNHNY, CDR2 SVGAGI (reference sequence). The V and J ends lost 2 bases and 6 bases, in that order; junction bases with no gene match: 4.

The chain uses TRBV7-2 and TRBJ2-2; D not resolved. With 1 base removed from V and 7 bases from J, the gap between germline ends came to 7 bases. This CDR3 has 13 residues. Germline CDR1 SGHTA, CDR2 FQGNSA. CDR3 coding DNA: TGTGCCAGCAGCTTAGTGTATCGCGGGGAGCTGTTTTTT. This encodes CASSLVYRGELFF. Using reference TRBV7-2 and TRBJ2-2 for the parts outside the CDR3, the full variable domain is GAGVSQSPSNKVTEKGKDVELRCDPISGHTALYWYRQSLGQGLEFLIYFQGNSAPDKSGLPSDRFSAERTGGSVSTLTIQRTQQEDSAVYLCASSLVYRGELFFGEGSRLTVL.

This chain links TRBV13 with TRBJ2-7, with 7 positions matching TRBD2. Germline CDR1 is PRHDT and CDR2 is FYEKMQ (reference sequence). V gave up 2 bases and J gave up 4 bases; unmatched junction bases: 5. The CDR3 length is 14 residues. The CDR3 spells CASSLSSGMYEQYF. CDR3 sequence (DNA): TGTGCCAGCAGCTTATCTAGCGGAATGTACGAGCAGTACTTC.